This TCR beta chain is drawn from a study of CD8 T cells in ankylosing spondylitis. Comments on this clonotype: Its cognate antigen is unknown.

Whole-study results and caveats: CD8+ cells made up the disease-linked clones, which were relatively rare in peripheral blood. Reports say disease-linked clones showed up significantly more in matched ankylosing spondylitis synovial fluid. Earlier work had already found some motif variants in reactive arthritis synovial fluid and blood. A motif of 8 or 9 highly homologous TCR beta variants was seen as apparently characteristic of ankylosing spondylitis blood.

Quantitative barcoded 5'-RACE was used to prepare TCR beta libraries. Via MiXCR, TCRdb re-called the 5' RACE reads, giving one row per CDR3 protein. This sample has about 330,000 distinct CDR3 sequences, with roughly 8% found just once. The germline gives CDR1 LGHNA, CDR2 YNFKEQ. Trimming removed 1 base at V and 6 bases at J, with 19 bases between. This CDR3 is 17 amino acids long. The sample comprised blood, either unsorted or a sorted T cell fraction (not recorded which). This clonotype was sampled from a male donor with ankylosing spondylitis. The chain couples TRBV4-2 to TRBJ1-5; D may be TRBD1 (5 bases). In DNA form, the CDR3 reads TGTGCCAGCAGCCAAGTAATCGGCAGTCCGAGGGGTCAGCCCCAGCATTTT. This sequence encodes CASSQVIGSPRGQPQHF.